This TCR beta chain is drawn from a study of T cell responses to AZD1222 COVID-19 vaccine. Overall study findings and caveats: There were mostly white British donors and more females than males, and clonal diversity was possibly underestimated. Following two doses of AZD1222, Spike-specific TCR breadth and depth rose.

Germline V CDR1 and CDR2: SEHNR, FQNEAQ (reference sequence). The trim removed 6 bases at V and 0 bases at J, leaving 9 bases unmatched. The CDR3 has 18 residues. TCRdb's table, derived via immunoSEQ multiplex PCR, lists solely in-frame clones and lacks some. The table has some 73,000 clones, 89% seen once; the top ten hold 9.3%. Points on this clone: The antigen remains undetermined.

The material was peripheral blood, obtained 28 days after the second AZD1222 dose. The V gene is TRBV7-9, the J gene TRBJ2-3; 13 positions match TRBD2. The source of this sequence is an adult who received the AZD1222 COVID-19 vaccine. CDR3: CASRSSSGLAGSTDTQYF. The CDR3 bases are TGTGCCAGCAGATCCTCGTCGGGACTAGCGGGGAGCACAGATACGCAGTATTTT.